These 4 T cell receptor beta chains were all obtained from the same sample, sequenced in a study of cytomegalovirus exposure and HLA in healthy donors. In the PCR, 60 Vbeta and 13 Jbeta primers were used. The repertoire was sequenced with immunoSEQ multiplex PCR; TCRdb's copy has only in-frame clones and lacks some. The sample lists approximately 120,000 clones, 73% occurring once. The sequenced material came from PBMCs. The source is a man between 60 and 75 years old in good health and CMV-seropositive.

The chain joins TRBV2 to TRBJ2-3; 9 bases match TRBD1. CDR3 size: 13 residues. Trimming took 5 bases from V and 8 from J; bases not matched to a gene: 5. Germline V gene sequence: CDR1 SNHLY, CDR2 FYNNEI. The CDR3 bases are TGTGCCAGCAGTCAGACAGGGGGAACTACGCAGTATTTT. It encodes CASSQTGGTTQYF. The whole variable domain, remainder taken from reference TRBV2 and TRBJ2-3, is EPEVTQTPSHQVTQMGQEVILRCVPISNHLYFYWYRQILGQKVEFLVSFYNNEISEKSEIFDDQFSVERPDGSNFTLKIRSTKLEDSAMYFCASSQTGGTTQYFGPGTRLTVL.

The DNA for the CDR3 is TGCAGCGTTGTCAAGAGGGTCGGCGGCTACACCTTC. This codes for CSVVKRVGGYTF. The gene calls are TRBV29-1 and TRBJ1-2, with D unresolved. This CDR3 is built from 12 residues. Trimming left V 4 bases short and J 8 bases short, with 14 bases between. The germline gives CDR1 SQVTM, CDR2 ANQGSEA.

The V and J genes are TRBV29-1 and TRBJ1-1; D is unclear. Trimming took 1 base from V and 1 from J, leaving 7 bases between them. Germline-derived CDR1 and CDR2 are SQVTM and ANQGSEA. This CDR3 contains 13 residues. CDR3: CSVEGHQNTEAFF. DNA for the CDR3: TGCAGCGTTGAAGGACACCAGAACACTGAAGCTTTCTTT. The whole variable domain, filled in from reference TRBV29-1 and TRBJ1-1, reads SAVISQKPSRDICQRGTSLTIQCQVDSQVTMMFWYRQQPGQSLTLIATANQGSEATYESGFVIDKFPISRPNLTFSTLTVSNMSPEDSSIYLCSVEGHQNTEAFFGQGTRLTVV.

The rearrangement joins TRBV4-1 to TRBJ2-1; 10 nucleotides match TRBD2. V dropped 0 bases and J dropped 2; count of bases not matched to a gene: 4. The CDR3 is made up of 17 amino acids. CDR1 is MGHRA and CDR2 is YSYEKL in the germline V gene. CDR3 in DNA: TGCGCCAGCAGCCAAGATGAGAGCGGGGGGGCCTACAATGAGCAGTTCTTC. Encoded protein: CASSQDESGGAYNEQFF.